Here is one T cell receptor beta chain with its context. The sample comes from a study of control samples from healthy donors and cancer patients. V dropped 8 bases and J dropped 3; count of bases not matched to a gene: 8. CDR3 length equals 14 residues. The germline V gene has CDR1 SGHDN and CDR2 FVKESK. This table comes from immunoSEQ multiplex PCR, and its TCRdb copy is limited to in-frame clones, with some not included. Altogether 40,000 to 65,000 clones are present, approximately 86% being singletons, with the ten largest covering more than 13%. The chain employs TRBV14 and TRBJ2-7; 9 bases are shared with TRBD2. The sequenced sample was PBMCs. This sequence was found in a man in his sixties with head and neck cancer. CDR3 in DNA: TGTGCCAGCGGTCGAGCGGGAGGCTTCTACGAGCAGTACTTC. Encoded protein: CASGRAGGFYEQYF.